The present T cell receptor beta chain was sequenced within a study of blood T cell repertoires in COVID-19. V was pared by 7 bases and J by 7 bases, with 15 bases of the junction left unmatched. This CDR3 spans 15 amino acids. Germline V gene lookup returns CDR1 SNHLY and CDR2 FYNNEI. Produced via immunoSEQ multiplex PCR; TCRdb's table is partial and in-frame only. The table includes roughly 130,000 clones, more than 90% detected once. The sequence was collected from a man in his fifties with active COVID-19. Sample: peripheral blood. The chain recombines TRBV2 with TRBJ2-5, with 7 bases fitting TRBD2. The CDR3 loop reads CASTVREGNSGTQYF. In DNA form, the CDR3 reads TGTGCCAGCACCGTCAGGGAGGGTAACTCCGGGACCCAGTACTTC.